Presented here are 27 T cell receptor beta chains from one specimen sequenced in a study of T cells after yellow fever vaccination. TCRdb called the 5' RACE reads again in MiXCR, with one record for every CDR3 protein. The sample contains some 340,000 distinct CDR3 sequences, roughly 3.9% of which appear only once. The starting material was PBMCs, obtained 5 days after the yellow fever booster vaccination. These receptors were collected from a man aged 18 to 29 who received the YFV17D yellow fever vaccine.

This clonotype was seen a few times. The chain carries TRBV29-1 and TRBJ2-6, with TRBD1 matching over 9 bases. CDR3 size: 16 residues. Germline lookup yields CDR1 SQVTM and CDR2 ANQGSEA. V was pared by 6 bases and J by 2 bases, with 8 bases of the junction left unmatched. Here the CDR3 DNA reads TGCAGCGTGGGACGGACAGGGGACCCTGGGGCCAACGTCCTGACTTTC. Translating gives CSVGRTGDPGANVLTF.

This clonotype was counted a few times. The rearrangement joins TRBV10-3 to TRBJ2-2, with 8 bases matching TRBD2. The CDR3 totals 15 residues. The J segment lost 3 bases and the V segment lost 6 bases, leaving 6 bases of the junction unmatched. The V gene's germline CDR1 is ENHRY and CDR2 SYGVKD. The CDR3 DNA is TGTGCCATCAGCTCGACTAGCGTTGACACCGGGGAGCTGTTTTTT. Protein product: CAISSTSVDTGELFF.

The J gene is TRBJ1-1, the V gene TRBV7-2, with D maybe TRBD1 (6 bases). Trimming left V 1 base short and J 1 base short, with 13 bases between. The germline V gene encodes CDR1 SGHTA and CDR2 FQGNSA. This CDR3 spans 16 amino acids. The CDR3 here is CASSLVRGAGNTEAFF. CDR3 coding DNA: TGTGCCAGCAGCTTAGTGAGGGGGGCAGGGAACACTGAAGCTTTCTTT.

There are many counts of this clonotype. The chain carries TRBV9 and TRBJ2-7; TRBD1 aligns across 9 bases. The CDR3 loop spans 14 amino acids. The trim removed 5 bases at V and 2 bases at J, leaving 5 bases unmatched. Germline CDR1 is SGDLS and CDR2 is YYNGEE. CDR3 bases: TGTGCCAGCAGTACCGGGACAGGGACCTACGAGCAGTACTTC. Amino acid sequence: CASSTGTGTYEQYF.

In this sample, this clonotype turned up a few times. This rearrangement joins TRBV2 to TRBJ2-2; D call uncertain. V was pared by 4 bases and J by 12 bases, with 12 bases between. Germline CDR1 is SNHLY and CDR2 is FYNNEI. The CDR3 sequence is 12 residues long. CDR3: CASSVGKGKLFF. In DNA form, the CDR3 reads TGTGCCAGCAGTGTAGGGAAAGGGAAGCTGTTTTTT.

This clonotype was detected a few times. V and J are TRBV27 and TRBJ1-1; D is uncertain. Trimming removed 8 bases at V and 1 base at J, with 14 bases between. There are 14 residues in the CDR3. Germline assignment: CDR1 MNHEY and CDR2 SMNVEV (reference sequence). CDR3 sequence: CASLPGSRNTEAFF. The CDR3 DNA reads as TGTGCCAGCCTACCGGGTTCGAGGAACACTGAAGCTTTCTTT.

V is TRBV20-1 and J is TRBJ2-7, with 9 bases aligning to TRBD1. The germline gives CDR1 DFQATT, CDR2 SNEGSKA (reference sequence). The CDR3 length is 15 residues. Unmatched junction bases numbered 4, after V lost 0 bases and J lost 1 base. The CDR3 DNA is TGCAGTGCTAGAGATGGGGGACAGGGATCCTACGAGCAGTACTTC. The encoded protein is CSARDGGQGSYEQYF.

This clonotype was seen a few times. The CDR3: CASSLPRTGGGNEQFF. The DNA of the CDR3 is TGCGCCAGCAGCTTGCCCCGGACAGGGGGCGGCAATGAGCAGTTCTTC. The chain combines TRBV5-1 with TRBJ2-1; 11 nucleotides line up with TRBD1. With V trimmed by 1 base and J by 6 bases, 6 bases remained unmatched. The CDR3 loop spans 16 amino acids. Germline loops: CDR1 SGHRS, CDR2 YFSETQ.

The chain combines TRBV3-1 with TRBJ1-1; tentatively, D is TRBD1 (5 bases). Germline loops: CDR1 LGHDT, CDR2 YNNKEL (reference sequence). Trimming cost V 7 bases and J 1 base, with 16 bases left between them. The CDR3 loop spans 15 amino acids. CDR3 in amino acids: CASTRYRGENTEAFF. For the CDR3, the DNA is TGTGCCAGCACCCGGTACCGGGGGGAGAACACTGAAGCTTTCTTT.

This clonotype came up many times. This chain uses TRBV12-3 or TRBV12-4 with TRBJ2-5; 8 bases match TRBD2. This CDR3 is 16 amino acids long. Trimming removed 5 bases from V and 1 base from J; junction bases left unmatched: 9. CDR3 loop: CASSLLSGGPQETQYF. The DNA for the CDR3 is TGTGCCAGCAGTCTTCTCAGCGGGGGCCCCCAAGAGACCCAGTACTTC.

This clonotype showed up just a few times. The chain joins TRBV28 to TRBJ1-6; D might be TRBD1 (5 bases). Germline CDR1 is MDHEN and CDR2 is SYDVKM. Trimming cost V 4 bases and J 13 bases, with 17 bases left between them. This CDR3 has 14 amino acids. As DNA, the CDR3 is TGTGCCAGCAGTTACGGACACGGTGCTTCGCCCCTCCACTTT. Its protein product is CASSYGHGASPLHF. Using reference TRBV28 and TRBJ1-6 for the parts outside the CDR3, the full variable domain is DVKVTQSSRYLVKRTGEKVFLECVQDMDHENMFWYRQDPGLGLRLIYFSYDVKMKEKGDIPEGYSVSREKKERFSLILESASTNQTSMYLCASSYGHGASPLHFGNGTRLTVT.

The V gene is TRBV11-2, the J gene TRBJ2-3, with 7 bases identical to TRBD2. The CDR3 is made up of 14 amino acids. J was trimmed by 5 bases and V by 1 base; bases with no gene match: 3. Germline V gives CDR1 SGHAT, CDR2 FQNNGV. The CDR3 loop reads CASSLGLAQDTQYF. CDR3 sequence (DNA): TGTGCCAGCAGCTTAGGACTAGCACAAGATACGCAGTATTTT.

This clonotype was counted a few times. The chain is built from TRBV24-1 and TRBJ2-1; D remains ambiguous. Germline assignment: CDR1 KGHDR and CDR2 SFDVKD. The V and J ends lost 3 bases and 7 bases respectively, with 9 bases between them. The CDR3 totals 13 residues. CDR3 region: CATSDGQMNEQFF. CDR3 DNA: TGTGCCACCAGTGATGGCCAGATGAATGAGCAGTTCTTC.

At least ten counts were recorded for this clonotype. The CDR3 DNA reads TGTGCCAGCACCGAGCAAGAGACCCAGTACTTC. This encodes CASTEQETQYF. This chain uses TRBV6-6 with TRBJ2-5; D gene ambiguous. Between the trimmed V and J ends, which lost 7 bases and 2 bases, there was a span of 5 bases. Germline V gene lookup returns CDR1 MNHNY and CDR2 SVGAGI (reference sequence). The CDR3 has 11 amino acids.

The chain couples TRBV5-1 to TRBJ2-3, with D possibly matching TRBD2 (5 bases). The CDR3 covers 14 residues. Trimming took off 5 bases at V and 0 bases at J, with 10 bases between the two ends. Germline V gives CDR1 SGHRS, CDR2 YFSETQ. The CDR3 sequence is CASRPDSSTDTQYF. CDR3 nucleotide sequence: TGCGCCAGCAGACCGGACTCTAGCACAGATACGCAGTATTTT.

This clonotype has a count of ten or more. The rearrangement joins TRBV7-3 to TRBJ2-3, with 7 bases identical to TRBD2. V trimming: 5 bases; J trimming: 4 bases; junction bases outside the gene matches: 9. Germline V gives CDR1 SGHTA, CDR2 FQGTGA. The CDR3 is 15 residues long. CDR3 nucleotides: TGTGCCAGCAGCCCCGGGGGGTCCTTCGCAGATACGCAGTATTTT. Translating gives CASSPGGSFADTQYF.

This clonotype was picked up many times. The chain combines TRBV9 with TRBJ1-1, with D hard to call. CDR3 length: 14 amino acids. The germline CDR1 and CDR2 sequences are SGDLS and YYNGEE. V was pared by 0 bases and J by 0 bases, with 6 bases between. The CDR3, as DNA: TGTGCCAGCAGCGTAGACGTAATGAACACTGAAGCTTTCTTT. Translated: CASSVDVMNTEAFF.

A few counts support this clonotype. This sequence joins TRBV5-1 and TRBJ2-3; 12 positions match TRBD1. From germline, CDR1 is SGHRS and CDR2 YFSETQ. The CDR3 spans 16 residues. The ends lost 4 bases at V and 9 bases at J; junction bases unmatched: 12. CDR3 sequence: CASSSDPGQGAWTQYF. CDR3 in DNA: TGCGCCAGCAGCAGCGATCCGGGACAGGGGGCTTGGACGCAGTATTTT.

This clonotype has ten or more counts. V gene TRBV7-2 combines with J gene TRBJ1-4, with D perhaps matching TRBD1 (5 bases). The V gene lost 2 bases and the J gene lost 2 bases, with 12 bases spanning the gap. Germline loops: CDR1 SGHTA, CDR2 FQGNSA. The CDR3 has 16 residues. This CDR3 reads CASSLSRGVTNEKLFF. As DNA, the CDR3 is TGTGCCAGCAGCTTAAGTCGGGGCGTTACTAATGAAAAACTGTTTTTT.

This rearrangement joins TRBV28 to TRBJ2-1; D may be TRBD1 or TRBD2 (5 bases each). This CDR3 contains 15 residues. Germline CDR1 reads MDHEN; CDR2 reads SYDVKM. V lost 7 bases and J lost 10, with 23 bases in between. CDR3 region: CASKGELIDFGEQFF. The CDR3 DNA is TGTGCCAGCAAAGGGGAGCTAATAGATTTCGGAGAGCAGTTCTTC.

This chain links TRBV6-2 or TRBV6-3 with TRBJ1-6; D is ambiguous. This CDR3 spans 15 amino acids. Germline loops: CDR1 MNHEY, CDR2 SVGEGT. The V end lost 0 bases, the J end lost 7 bases, and 10 bases lay between the germline ends. The CDR3, as DNA: TGTGCCAGCAGTTACTCTCCGGGTGGGAATTCACCCCTCCACTTT. This encodes CASSYSPGGNSPLHF.

This clonotype has ten or more counts. The chain carries TRBV11-2 and TRBJ2-7; 11 nucleotides match TRBD2. The junction had 4 bases not matched to a gene; V was cut back by 1 base and J by 5 bases. Germline CDR1 and CDR2: SGHAT and FQNNGV. The CDR3 has 15 amino acids. In nucleotides, the CDR3 is TGTGCCAGCAGCTTAGGCCCGACTAGCGGGGACGAGCAGTACTTC. Its protein product is CASSLGPTSGDEQYF.

This clonotype was detected a few times. The chain combines TRBV6-2 or TRBV6-3 with TRBJ2-1; a weak D match, TRBD2 (6 bases). The CDR3 totals 15 residues. The V end was cut by 1 base, the J end by 4 bases, with 11 bases between. Germline CDR1 and CDR2: MNHEY and SVGEGT. DNA of the CDR3: TGTGCCAGCAGTTACTTTGGGGGGACGTACAATGAGCAGTTCTTC. Its translation is CASSYFGGTYNEQFF.

The CDR3 DNA reads as TGTGCCACCAGGTCTGCTGGAGATCAAGAGACCCAGTACTTC. This translates into CATRSAGDQETQYF. The chain combines TRBV24-1 with TRBJ2-5; D unresolved. Per germline, CDR1 KGHDR and CDR2 SFDVKD. The CDR3 totals 14 residues. V was clipped by 7 bases and J by 2 bases, with 13 bases between them.

In its sample, this clonotype was seen many times. The chain joins TRBV5-5 to TRBJ2-1; the D gene is possibly TRBD1 (5 bases). V was trimmed by 0 bases and J by 3 bases, leaving 7 bases between them. CDR3 length equals 14 residues. Germline V CDR1 and CDR2: SGHKS, YYEKEE (reference sequence). CDR3 region: CASSLVGLYNEQFF. CDR3 DNA: TGTGCCAGCAGCTTGGTGGGGCTCTACAATGAGCAGTTCTTC.

This clonotype has at least ten counts. The J gene is TRBJ2-7, the V gene TRBV20-1; 12 bases agree with TRBD2. The CDR3 length is 14 residues. The V and J ends lost 3 bases and 4 bases, in that order; junction bases with no gene match: 4. The V gene's germline CDR1 is DFQATT and CDR2 SNEGSKA (reference sequence). For the CDR3, the DNA is TGCAGTGCTAGTCTAGCGGGGGGGCGATACGAGCAGTACGTC. Encoded protein: CSASLAGGRYEQYV.

The rearrangement joins TRBV6-2 or TRBV6-3 to TRBJ2-1, with D possibly TRBD2 on 5 matching bases. V was cut by 2 bases and J by 6 bases, with 8 bases left in between. The germline V gene encodes CDR1 MNHEY and CDR2 SVGEGT. CDR3 length: 13 residues. CDR3 bases: TGTGCCAGCAGTTACACCAGCGGCAATGAGCAGTTCTTC. Translating gives CASSYTSGNEQFF.